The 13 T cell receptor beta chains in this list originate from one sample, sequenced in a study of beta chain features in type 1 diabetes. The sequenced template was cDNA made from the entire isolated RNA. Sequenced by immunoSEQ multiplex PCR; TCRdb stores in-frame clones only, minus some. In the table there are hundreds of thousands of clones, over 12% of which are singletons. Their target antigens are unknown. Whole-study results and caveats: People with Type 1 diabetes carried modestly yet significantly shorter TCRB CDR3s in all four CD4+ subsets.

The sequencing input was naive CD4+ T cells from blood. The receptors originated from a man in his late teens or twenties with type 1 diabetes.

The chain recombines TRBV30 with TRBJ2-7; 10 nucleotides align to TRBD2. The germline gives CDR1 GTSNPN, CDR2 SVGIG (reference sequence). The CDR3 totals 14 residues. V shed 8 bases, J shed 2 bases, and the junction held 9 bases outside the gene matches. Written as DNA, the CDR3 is TGTGCCACAAAGCTAGCGGGGGCGGCCTACGAGCAGTACTTC. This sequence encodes CATKLAGAAYEQYF.

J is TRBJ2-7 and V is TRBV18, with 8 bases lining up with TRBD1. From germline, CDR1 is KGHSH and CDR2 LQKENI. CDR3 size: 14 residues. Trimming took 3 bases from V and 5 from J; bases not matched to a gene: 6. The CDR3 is CASSPWTGKDEQYF. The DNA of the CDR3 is TGTGCCAGCTCACCCTGGACAGGGAAAGACGAGCAGTACTTC. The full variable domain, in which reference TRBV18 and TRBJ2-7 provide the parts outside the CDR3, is NAGVMQNPRHLVRRRGQEARLRCSPMKGHSHVYWYRQLPEEGLKFMVYLQKENIIDESGMPKERFSAEFPKEGPSILRIQQVVRGDSAAYFCASSPWTGKDEQYFGPGTRLTVT.

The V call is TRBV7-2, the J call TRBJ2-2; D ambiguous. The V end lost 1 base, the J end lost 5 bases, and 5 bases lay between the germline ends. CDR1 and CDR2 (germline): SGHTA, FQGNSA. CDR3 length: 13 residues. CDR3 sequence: CASSLVSTGELFF. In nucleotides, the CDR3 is TGTGCCAGCAGCTTAGTATCAACCGGGGAGCTGTTTTTT.

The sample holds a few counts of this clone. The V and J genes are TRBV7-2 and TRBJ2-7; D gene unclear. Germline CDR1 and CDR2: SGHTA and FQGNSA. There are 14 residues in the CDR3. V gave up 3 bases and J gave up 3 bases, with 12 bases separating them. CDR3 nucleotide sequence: TGTGCCAGCAGCTTCGTCGGCAGCAGCTACGAGCAGTACTTC. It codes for CASSFVGSSYEQYF.

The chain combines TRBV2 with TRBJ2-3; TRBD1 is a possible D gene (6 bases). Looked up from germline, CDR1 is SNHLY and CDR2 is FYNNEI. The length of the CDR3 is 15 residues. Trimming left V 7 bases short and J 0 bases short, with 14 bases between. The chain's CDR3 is CASKLQGSSTDTQYF. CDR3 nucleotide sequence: TGTGCCAGCAAACTACAGGGATCTAGCACAGATACGCAGTATTTT.

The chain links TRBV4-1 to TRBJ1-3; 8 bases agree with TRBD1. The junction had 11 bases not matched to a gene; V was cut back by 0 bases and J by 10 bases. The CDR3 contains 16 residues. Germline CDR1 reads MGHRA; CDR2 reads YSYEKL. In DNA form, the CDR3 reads TGCGCCAGCAGCCAAGATGGGACAGGCCGTGCGTCGACCATATATTTT. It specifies CASSQDGTGRASTIYF.

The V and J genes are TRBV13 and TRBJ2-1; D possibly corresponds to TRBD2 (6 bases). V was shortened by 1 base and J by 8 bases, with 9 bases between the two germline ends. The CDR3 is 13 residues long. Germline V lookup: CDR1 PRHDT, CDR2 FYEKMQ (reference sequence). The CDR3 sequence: CASSLEQRDEQFF. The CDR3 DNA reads TGTGCCAGCAGCTTAGAACAGCGGGATGAGCAGTTCTTC.

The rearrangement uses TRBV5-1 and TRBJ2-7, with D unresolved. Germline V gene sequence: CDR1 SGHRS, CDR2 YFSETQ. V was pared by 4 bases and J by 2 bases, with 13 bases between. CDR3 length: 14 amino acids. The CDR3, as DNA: TGCGCCAGCAGCCCACGGTCTACAGCCTACGAGCAGTACTTC. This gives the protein CASSPRSTAYEQYF.

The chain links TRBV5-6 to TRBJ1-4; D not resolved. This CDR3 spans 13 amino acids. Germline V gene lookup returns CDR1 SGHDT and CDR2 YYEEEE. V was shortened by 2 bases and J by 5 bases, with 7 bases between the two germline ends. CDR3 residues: CASSLQMNEKLFF. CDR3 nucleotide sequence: TGTGCCAGCAGCTTACAGATGAATGAAAAACTGTTTTTT. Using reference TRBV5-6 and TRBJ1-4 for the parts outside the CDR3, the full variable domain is DAGVTQSPTHLIKTRGQQVTLRCSPKSGHDTVSWYQQALGQGPQFIFQYYEEEERQRGNFPDRFSGHQFPNYSSELNVNALLLGDSALYLCASSLQMNEKLFFGSGTQLSVL.

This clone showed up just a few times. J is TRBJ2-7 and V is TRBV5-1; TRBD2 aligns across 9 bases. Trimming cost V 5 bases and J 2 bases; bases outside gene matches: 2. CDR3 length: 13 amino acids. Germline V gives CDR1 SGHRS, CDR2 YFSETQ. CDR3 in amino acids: CASRLAGAYEQYF. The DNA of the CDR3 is TGCGCCAGCAGATTAGCGGGGGCCTACGAGCAGTACTTC.

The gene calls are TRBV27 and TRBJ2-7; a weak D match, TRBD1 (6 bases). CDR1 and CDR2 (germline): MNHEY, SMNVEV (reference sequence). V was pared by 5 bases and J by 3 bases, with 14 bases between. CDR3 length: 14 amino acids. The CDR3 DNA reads TGTGCCAGCAGTCCCCCCGGGACAAACTACGAGCAGTACTTC. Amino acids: CASSPPGTNYEQYF.

CDR3 residues: CASSLGGTPNRPQHF. The CDR3 DNA reads as TGTGCCAGCAGCTTGGGGGGGACCCCTAACCGGCCCCAGCATTTT. This chain links TRBV5-6 with TRBJ1-5, with D perhaps matching TRBD1 (5 bases). The germline gives CDR1 SGHDT, CDR2 YYEEEE. V was pared by 0 bases and J by 9 bases, with 16 bases between. The CDR3 has 15 residues.

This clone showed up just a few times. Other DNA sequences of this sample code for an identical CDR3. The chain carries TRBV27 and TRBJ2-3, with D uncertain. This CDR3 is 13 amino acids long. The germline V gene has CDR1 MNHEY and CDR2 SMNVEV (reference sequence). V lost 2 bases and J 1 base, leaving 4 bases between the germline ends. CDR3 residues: CASSLMGTDTQYF. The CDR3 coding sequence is TGTGCCAGCAGTTTAATGGGCACAGATACGCAGTATTTT.